The entry below describes one TCR beta chain. What it binds is not known. These data belong to a study of cytomegalovirus exposure and HLA in healthy donors. Background on the study: Among 350 to 500 genotyped donors, about 85% fell in the Caucasian-associated ancestry cluster. Study-wide results and caveats: Previous analysis showed most TCR beta V segments were productive about 87% or about 30% of the time. Highly shared variants forming one cluster were likely a sequencing artifact.

CDR3 length equals 14 residues. Unmatched junction bases numbered 2, after V lost 1 base and J lost 7 bases. CDR1 and CDR2 from the germline V gene are SGHRS and YFSETQ. Use of 60 Vbeta and 13 Jbeta primers characterized the PCR. TCRdb's copy holds only in-frame clones and misses some; the assay was immunoSEQ multiplex PCR. This sample has over 150,000 clones, with roughly 87% found just once. This rearrangement joins TRBV5-1 to TRBJ1-6; TRBD1 matches 7 bases. The specimen was PBMCs. This TCR was recovered from a girl in the first two years of life in good health and CMV-seronegative. The CDR3 loop reads CASSLMGQNSPLHF. CDR3 coding DNA: TGCGCCAGCAGCTTGATGGGACAGAATTCACCCCTCCACTTT.